These 18 T cell receptor beta chains were sequenced from one sample in a study of shared clonotypes between healthy human individuals. Using immunoSEQ multiplex PCR, the repertoire was profiled, and TCRdb retains in-frame clones only, with some absent. The sample comprises about 340,000 clones, around 79% of which are singletons, and less than 11% rests with the top ten. Sequenced sample: memory CD4+ T cells sorted from blood. Subset: CD45RA-negative fraction. The receptors originated from a man younger than 40 in good health.

This clone is a singleton in its sample. One end of the junction varies from germline; a read error may be responsible. The J gene is TRBJ1-1, the V gene TRBV5-1; D may be TRBD1 (5 bases). Germline assignment: CDR1 SGHRS and CDR2 YFSETQ. The CDR3 spans 13 residues. The CDR3 DNA follows: TGTGCCAGCAGCTTTAGGGGAGAGACTGAAGCTTTCTTT. This translates into CASSFRGETEAFF.

The chain is built from TRBV6-1 and TRBJ1-5; D call uncertain. This CDR3 has 14 amino acids. Germline-derived CDR1 and CDR2 are MNHNS and SASEGT. V lost 1 base and J lost 5, with 9 bases in between. The CDR3 region has the DNA TGTGCCAGCAGTGAAGAGGCTTGGGATCAGCCCCAGCATTTT. Its protein is CASSEEAWDQPQHF.

This sequence joins TRBV20-1 and TRBJ2-7; D unclear. The V end lost 3 bases, the J end lost 6 bases, and 9 bases lay between the germline ends. Germline assignment: CDR1 DFQATT and CDR2 SNEGSKA (reference sequence). The CDR3 loop spans 11 amino acids. The CDR3: CSARIGPEQYF. In nucleotides, the CDR3 is TGCAGTGCTAGGATCGGGCCCGAGCAGTACTTC.

The chain employs TRBV30 and TRBJ1-5; no clear D. Germline-derived CDR1 and CDR2 are GTSNPN and SVGIG (reference sequence). The CDR3 length is 14 residues. Trimming took off 2 bases at V and 5 bases at J, with 13 bases between the two ends. CDR3 sequence: CAWSRPEVDQPQHF. CDR3 DNA sequence: TGTGCCTGGAGTCGTCCGGAGGTGGATCAGCCCCAGCATTTT.

The chain uses TRBV5-6 and TRBJ2-4; D possibly corresponds to TRBD1 (6 bases). Germline CDR1 is SGHDT and CDR2 is YYEEEE. The CDR3 covers 16 residues. Trimming pared 4 bases from V and 0 bases from J, leaving 14 bases between. CDR3 amino acids: CASSKRTALAKNIQYF. CDR3 coding DNA: TGTGCCAGCAGCAAACGGACAGCATTAGCCAAAAACATTCAGTACTTC.

The genes are TRBV28 and TRBJ2-6; D gene uncertain. The germline V gene encodes CDR1 MDHEN and CDR2 SYDVKM. The CDR3 runs 15 residues. V was cut by 5 bases and J by 4 bases, with 12 bases left in between. As DNA, the CDR3 is TGTGCCAGCAGTAGGATCTCCGCCGGGGCCAACGTCCTGACTTTC. This encodes CASSRISAGANVLTF.

The V and J genes are TRBV28 and TRBJ1-1; D possibly corresponds to TRBD1 (6 bases). From germline, CDR1 is MDHEN and CDR2 SYDVKM. Trimming removed 8 bases from V and 5 bases from J, with 15 bases in between. This CDR3 region has 13 residues. The CDR3 spells CASWWGAGTEAFF. Written as DNA, the CDR3 is TGTGCCAGCTGGTGGGGGGCGGGTACTGAAGCTTTCTTT.

This rearrangement joins TRBV5-1 to TRBJ2-2; a possible D gene is TRBD2 (5 bases). V gave up 1 base and J gave up 3 bases, with 7 bases separating them. This CDR3 comprises 14 residues. Per germline, CDR1 SGHRS and CDR2 YFSETQ. The CDR3 here is CASSLRGYTGELFF. For the CDR3, the DNA is TGCGCCAGCAGCTTGCGGGGTTACACCGGGGAGCTGTTTTTT. Combining the CDR3 with reference TRBV5-1 and TRBJ2-2 gives the whole variable domain KAGVTQTPRYLIKTRGQQVTLSCSPISGHRSVSWYQQTPGQGLQFLFEYFSETQRNKGNFPGRFSGRQFSNSRSEMNVSTLELGDSALYLCASSLRGYTGELFFGEGSRLTVL.

This clone came up a few times. The chain couples TRBV20-1 to TRBJ1-2; a weak D match, TRBD1 (6 bases). This CDR3 is built from 11 residues. Germline values: CDR1 DFQATT, CDR2 SNEGSKA (reference sequence). The V and J ends lost 6 bases and 8 bases respectively, with 13 bases between them. CDR3 amino acids: CSARDNEGYTF. In nucleotides, the CDR3 is TGCAGTGCGAGGGACAACGAGGGCTACACCTTC.

With regard to this clone: Different DNA sequences within this sample yield the same CDR3. CDR3 residues: CASSPLSGTYNEQFF. DNA of the CDR3: TGTGCCAGCTCACCACTTAGCGGAACCTACAATGAGCAGTTCTTC. The chain joins TRBV18 to TRBJ2-1; possibly TRBD2 for D (6 bases). V gave up 1 base and J gave up 2 bases, with 9 bases separating them. The germline V gene encodes CDR1 KGHSH and CDR2 LQKENI. This CDR3 comprises 15 residues.

Points on this clone: It is likely a read error: a sequence one base away is far more abundant. The gene calls are TRBV5-6 and TRBJ2-5; D is undetermined. The CDR3 is 12 residues long. V was clipped by 0 bases and J by 2 bases, with 2 bases between them. Germline CDR1 reads SGHDT; CDR2 reads YYEEEE. The CDR3 sequence: CASSLVQETQYF. In nucleotides, the CDR3 is TGTGCCAGCAGCTTGGTACAAGAGACCCAGTACTTC.

The chain joins TRBV18 to TRBJ2-1; D not resolved. The CDR3 spans 13 residues. Trimming shortened V by 1 base and J by 9 bases, and 10 bases separated the two germline ends. CDR1 is KGHSH, CDR2 LQKENI, per germline. The CDR3 nucleotides read TGTGCCAGCTCACCACTGGCCACTCCTGAGCAGTTCTTC. Encoded protein: CASSPLATPEQFF.

The chain links TRBV18 to TRBJ2-4; no reliable D call. Trimming stripped 6 bases from V and 0 bases from J, with 18 bases between. Per germline, CDR1 KGHSH and CDR2 LQKENI. There are 17 residues in the CDR3. The CDR3 here is CASSPTARLLAKNIQYF. In nucleotides, the CDR3 is TGTGCCAGCTCCCCTACCGCACGTTTACTAGCCAAAAACATTCAGTACTTC. The full variable domain, completed using reference TRBV18 and TRBJ2-4, is NAGVMQNPRHLVRRRGQEARLRCSPMKGHSHVYWYRQLPEEGLKFMVYLQKENIIDESGMPKERFSAEFPKEGPSILRIQQVVRGDSAAYFCASSPTARLLAKNIQYFGAGTRLSVL.

The V gene is TRBV6-1, the J gene TRBJ2-4, with 8 bases that match TRBD1. Germline V gene data show CDR1 as MNHNS and CDR2 as SASEGT. This CDR3 has 14 residues. The V and J ends lost 3 bases and 15 bases, in that order; junction bases with no gene match: 13. CDR3 protein: CASSDGQGAFSRYF. Written as DNA, the CDR3 is TGTGCCAGCAGTGACGGGCAGGGGGCGTTTTCGCGGTACTTC.

The chain is built from TRBV10-2 and TRBJ2-2, with D possibly being TRBD1 or TRBD2 (6 bases each). Germline V lookup: CDR1 WSHSY, CDR2 SAAADI. V was pared by 6 bases and J by 5 bases, with 13 bases between. The CDR3 contains 14 residues. CDR3 loop: CASRRGSGTGELFF. The DNA for the CDR3 is TGCGCCAGCAGGAGGGGGAGCGGGACCGGGGAGCTGTTTTTT.

The rearrangement links TRBV5-6 to TRBJ2-1; D remains unclear. CDR1 and CDR2 from the germline V gene are SGHDT and YYEEEE. Trimming shortened V by 4 bases and J by 0 bases, and 11 bases separated the two germline ends. The CDR3 totals 15 residues. The CDR3 is CASSGPVDSYNEQFF. DNA of the CDR3: TGTGCCAGCAGCGGACCTGTGGACTCCTACAATGAGCAGTTCTTC.

The chain has TRBV10-1 and TRBJ2-7, with 7 positions matching TRBD1. CDR1 is WNHNN, CDR2 SYGVQD, per germline (reference sequence). The CDR3 runs to 12 residues. The junction had 8 bases not matched to a gene; V was cut back by 6 bases and J by 9 bases. CDR3 loop: CASSEGQLGQYF. The CDR3 region has the DNA TGCGCCAGCAGCGAGGGACAGTTGGGGCAGTACTTC.

Concerning this clone itself: The sample holds other DNA sequences that translate to the same CDR3. This chain uses TRBV7-2 with TRBJ2-5; unclear D gene. The CDR3 has 13 residues. V was shortened by 3 bases and J by 4 bases, with 9 bases between the two germline ends. The germline CDR1 and CDR2 sequences are SGHTA and FQGNSA. The CDR3 sequence: CASSLSLGETQYF. DNA for the CDR3: TGTGCCAGCAGCTTGTCCCTAGGAGAGACCCAGTACTTC.